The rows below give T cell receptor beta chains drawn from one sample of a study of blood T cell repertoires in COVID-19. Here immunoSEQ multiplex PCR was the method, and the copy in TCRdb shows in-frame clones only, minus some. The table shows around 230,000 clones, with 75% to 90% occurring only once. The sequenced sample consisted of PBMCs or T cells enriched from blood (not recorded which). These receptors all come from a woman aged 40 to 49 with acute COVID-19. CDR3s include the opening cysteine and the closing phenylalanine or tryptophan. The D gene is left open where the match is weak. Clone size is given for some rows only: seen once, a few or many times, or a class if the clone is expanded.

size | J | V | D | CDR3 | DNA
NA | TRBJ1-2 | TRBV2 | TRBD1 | CASSEGQGRTLDGYTF | TGTGCCAGCAGTGAAGGACAGGGACGGACGTTGGATGGCTACACCTTC
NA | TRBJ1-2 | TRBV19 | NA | CASSIVGGDYGYTF | TGTGCCAGTAGTATAGTCGGAGGGGACTATGGCTACACCTTC
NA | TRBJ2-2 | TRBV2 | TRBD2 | CASSERESTGELFF | TGTGCCAGCAGTGAGCGGGAGAGCACCGGGGAGCTGTTTTTT
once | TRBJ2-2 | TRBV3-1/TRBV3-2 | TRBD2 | CASSQIPPGLGSGELFF | TGTGCCAGCAGCCAAATACCCCCGGGACTAGGGTCCGGGGAGCTGTTTTTT
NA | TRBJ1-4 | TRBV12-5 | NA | CASAPVPTNEKLFF | TGTGCTAGTGCCCCGGTCCCAACTAATGAAAAACTGTTTTTT
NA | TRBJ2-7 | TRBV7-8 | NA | CASSLTGTLYEQYF | TGTGCCAGCAGCCTAACCGGGACACTATACGAGCAGTACTTC
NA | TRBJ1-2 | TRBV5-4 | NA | CASSLGQAGYGYTF | TGTGCCAGCAGCTTGGGGCAGGCTGGCTATGGCTACACCTTC
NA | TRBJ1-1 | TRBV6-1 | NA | CASSEARSTEAFF | TGTGCCAGCAGTGAAGCCCGTAGTACTGAAGCTTTCTTT
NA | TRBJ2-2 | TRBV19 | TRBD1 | CASSIGTGNTGELFF | TGTGCCAGTAGTATTGGGACAGGGAACACCGGGGAGCTGTTTTTT
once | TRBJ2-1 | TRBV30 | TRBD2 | CAWTGGNEQFF | TGTGCCTGGACGGGGGGGAATGAGCAGTTCTTC
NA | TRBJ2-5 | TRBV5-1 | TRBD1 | CASSSTGVAIQETQYF | TGCGCCAGCAGCTCGACAGGGGTGGCCATCCAAGAGACCCAGTACTTC
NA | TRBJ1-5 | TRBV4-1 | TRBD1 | CASSRTGLNQPQHF | TGCGCCAGCAGCCGGACAGGCCTAAATCAGCCCCAGCATTTT
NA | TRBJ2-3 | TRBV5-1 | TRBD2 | CASSLGLWREVTDTQYF | TGCGCCAGCAGCTTGGGTCTTTGGCGGGAGGTCACAGATACGCAGTATTTT
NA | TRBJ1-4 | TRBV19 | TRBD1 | CASSPSGQLEKLFF | TGTGCCAGTAGTCCTTCGGGACAGCTAGAAAAACTGTTTTTT
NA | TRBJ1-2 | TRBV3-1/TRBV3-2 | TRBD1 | CASSRQGASYGYTF | TGTGCCAGCAGCAGACAGGGGGCGAGCTATGGCTACACCTTC
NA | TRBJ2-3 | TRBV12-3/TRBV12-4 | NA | CASSFHNTQYF | TGTGCCAGCAGTTTCCACAATACGCAGTATTTT
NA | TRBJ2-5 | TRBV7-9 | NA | CASSSNQETQYF | TGTGCCAGCAGCTCAAACCAAGAGACCCAGTACTTC
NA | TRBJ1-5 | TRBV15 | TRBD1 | CATSRFDRDNQPQHF | TGTGCCACCAGCAGATTCGACAGGGATAATCAGCCCCAGCATTTT
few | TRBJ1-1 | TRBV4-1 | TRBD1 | CASSQGDRWDTEAFF | TGCGCCAGCAGCCAAGGGGACAGATGGGATACTGAAGCTTTCTTT
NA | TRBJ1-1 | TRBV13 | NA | CASSQRGQMNTEAFF | TGTGCCAGCAGCCAACGTGGACAGATGAACACTGAAGCTTTCTTT